This TCR beta chain was recovered during a study of blood T cell repertoires in COVID-19. Looking at the study overall: From T cells, B-cell-depleted T cells, or PBMCs came the material, which was cDNA or gDNA.

Authors' methods: For nucleated cells, counts were estimated from reference gene primer amplification. Assay: immunoSEQ multiplex PCR; the TCRdb copy retains only in-frame clones and omits some. V, J and clone size reflect that table, while D and trimming were determined from the DNA. The sample records about 230,000 clones, about 90% being singletons. Before they entered the study, exposed participants had met a COVID-19 case within 2 weeks. V trimming: 0 bases; J trimming: 6 bases; junction bases outside the gene matches: 3. The CDR3 loop spans 14 amino acids. From germline, CDR1 is SGHTA and CDR2 FQGNSA.

Sequencing input: PBMCs or T cells enriched from blood (not recorded which). V is TRBV7-2 and J is TRBJ1-2; 8 bases align to TRBD1. This receptor was obtained from a woman aged 25 to 45 who had been exposed to COVID-19. CDR3 nucleotide sequence: TGTGCCAGCAGCTTAGCAGGGACAGGCAATGGCTACACCTTC. Translated, it gives CASSLAGTGNGYTF. The full variable domain, in which reference TRBV7-2 and TRBJ1-2 provide the parts outside the CDR3, is GAGVSQSPSNKVTEKGKDVELRCDPISGHTALYWYRQSLGQGLEFLIYFQGNSAPDKSGLPSDRFSAERTGGSVSTLTIQRTQQEDSAVYLCASSLAGTGNGYTFGSGTRLTVV.